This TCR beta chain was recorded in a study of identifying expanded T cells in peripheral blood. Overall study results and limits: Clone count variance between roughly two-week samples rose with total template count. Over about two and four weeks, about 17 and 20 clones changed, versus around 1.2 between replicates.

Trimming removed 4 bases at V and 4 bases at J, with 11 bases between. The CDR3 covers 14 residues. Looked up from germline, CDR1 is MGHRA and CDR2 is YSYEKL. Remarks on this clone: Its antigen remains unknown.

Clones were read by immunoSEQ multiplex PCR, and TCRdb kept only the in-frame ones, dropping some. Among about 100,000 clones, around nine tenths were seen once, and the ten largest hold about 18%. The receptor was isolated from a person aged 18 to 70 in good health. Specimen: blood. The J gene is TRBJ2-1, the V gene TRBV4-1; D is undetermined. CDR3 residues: CASSPLDAYNEQFF. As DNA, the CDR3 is TGCGCCAGCAGCCCTCTCGACGCATACAATGAGCAGTTCTTC.